These 23 T cell receptor beta chains were sequenced from one sample in a study of blood T cells in healthy people across ages. The use of a sample-barcoded 5' primer and a J-beta primer mix characterized a second PCR of about 6 to 12 cycles. TCRdb re-called the 5' RACE reads with MiXCR, one entry per CDR3 protein. Here the sample spans 650,000 to 900,000 distinct CDR3 sequences, around two thirds being singletons. The sequenced material came from blood. The receptors derive from a man in his thirties or forties in good health.

V and J are TRBV20-1 and TRBJ1-2, with TRBD1 as a possible D gene (6 bases). The V end was cut by 6 bases, the J end by 4 bases, with 15 bases between. From germline, CDR1 is DFQATT and CDR2 SNEGSKA (reference sequence). The CDR3 loop spans 13 amino acids. CDR3 DNA: TGCAGTGCGTTATCTGGGGGCGGCTATGGCTACACCTTC. Encoded protein: CSALSGGGYGYTF.

This sequence joins TRBV5-5 and TRBJ2-1; 12 bases line up with TRBD1. The J segment lost 8 bases and the V segment lost 4 bases, leaving 7 bases of the junction unmatched. CDR1 SGHKS and CDR2 YYEKEE come from the germline V gene (reference sequence). The CDR3 contains 15 residues. The CDR3 spells CASSRPGQGAYEQFF. DNA of the CDR3: TGTGCCAGCAGCCGGCCGGGACAGGGGGCTTATGAGCAGTTCTTC. The full variable domain, with the rest looked up from reference TRBV5-5 and TRBJ2-1, is DAGVTQSPTHLIKTRGQQVTLRCSPISGHKSVSWYQQVLGQGPQFIFQYYEKEERGRGNFPDRFSARQFPNYSSELNVNALLLGDSALYLCASSRPGQGAYEQFFGPGTRLTVL.

The genes are TRBV6-5 and TRBJ2-7; 9 nucleotides align to TRBD1. V shed 4 bases, J shed 3 bases, and the junction held 13 bases outside the gene matches. The CDR3 totals 17 residues. Germline CDR1 MNHEY, CDR2 SVGAGI. CDR3 protein: CASSSAPGQGAFYEQYF. The CDR3 DNA reads as TGTGCCAGCAGTTCGGCCCCGGGACAGGGAGCTTTCTACGAGCAGTACTTC.

The rearrangement links TRBV6-2 or TRBV6-3 to TRBJ2-7; 7 nucleotides match TRBD2. Per the germline V gene, CDR1 is MNHEY and CDR2 is SVGEGT. The CDR3 extends over 15 amino acids. V lost 6 bases to trimming and J lost 0 bases; unmatched junction nucleotides: 8. In DNA form, the CDR3 reads TGTGCCAGCAGAAAAAGCGGGGCGGACTCCTACGAGCAGTACTTC. Translation gives CASRKSGADSYEQYF.

The chain uses TRBV6-5 and TRBJ2-3, with 11 positions matching TRBD2. The length of the CDR3 is 15 residues. Unmatched junction bases numbered 7, after V lost 5 bases and J lost 6 bases. Germline V gives CDR1 MNHEY, CDR2 SVGAGI. The CDR3 is CASSNSGGAVDTQYF. In DNA form, the CDR3 reads TGTGCCAGCAGTAATAGCGGGGGGGCGGTTGATACGCAGTATTTT.

J is TRBJ1-5 and V is TRBV6-6; D is unresolved. V was clipped by 2 bases and J by 7 bases, with 6 bases between them. Per the germline V gene, CDR1 is MNHNY and CDR2 is SVGAGI (reference sequence). This CDR3 contains 12 residues. This chain's CDR3 is CASSYRNQPQHF. For the CDR3, the DNA is TGTGCCAGCAGTTACCGGAACCAGCCCCAGCATTTT.

This clonotype has just one count. The rearrangement links TRBV3-1 to TRBJ2-5, with 8 bases lining up with TRBD1. The germline V gene has CDR1 LGHDT and CDR2 YNNKEL (reference sequence). With 2 bases clipped from V and 4 bases from J, the junction kept 6 bases outside the gene matches. This CDR3 region has 15 residues. CDR3 bases: TGTGCCAGCAGCCAACTGACAGGGGCTCGAGAGACCCAGTACTTC. It is translated as CASSQLTGARETQYF.

The gene calls are TRBV7-2 and TRBJ1-2; TRBD1 matches 7 bases. V shed 4 bases, J shed 4 bases, and the junction held 6 bases outside the gene matches. This CDR3 is built from 14 residues. From germline, CDR1 is SGHTA and CDR2 FQGNSA. The chain's CDR3 is CASSYTGDGYGYTF. Written as DNA, the CDR3 is TGTGCCAGCAGCTATACAGGGGATGGCTATGGCTACACCTTC.

The V and J genes are TRBV4-2 and TRBJ1-4; 7 bases fit TRBD1. This CDR3 region has 16 residues. The V segment lost 0 bases and the J segment 4 bases; nucleotides outside the gene matches: 5. The germline CDR1 and CDR2 sequences are LGHNA and YNFKEQ. In nucleotides, the CDR3 is TGTGCCAGCAGCCAAGATGGGGGGACAGTTAATGAAAAACTGTTTTTT. Protein product: CASSQDGGTVNEKLFF.

This clonotype turned up a few times. The chain has TRBV6-2 or TRBV6-3 and TRBJ2-1; 8 positions agree with TRBD1. Germline CDR1 MNHEY, CDR2 SVGEGT. Trimming took 7 bases from V and 9 from J; bases not matched to a gene: 17. The CDR3 consists of 16 residues. In nucleotides, the CDR3 is TGTGCCAGCACCCAAATGCTGACAGGGGCCCCCGGTGAGCAGTTCTTC. Its translation is CASTQMLTGAPGEQFF.

The chain is built from TRBV7-2 and TRBJ2-7; 7 bases agree with TRBD2. Trimming at V came to 0 bases and at J to 1 base, leaving 6 bases not matched to a gene. The CDR3 consists of 16 residues. From germline, CDR1 is SGHTA and CDR2 FQGNSA. The CDR3 sequence is CASSLAQSGDSYEQYF. CDR3 in DNA: TGTGCCAGCAGCTTAGCGCAGAGCGGGGATTCCTACGAGCAGTACTTC.

This clonotype appeared once. This chain joins TRBV6-1 and TRBJ2-3; TRBD2 matches 13 bases. The CDR3 consists of 17 residues. Trimming at V came to 0 bases and at J to 14 bases, leaving 14 bases not matched to a gene. Germline loops: CDR1 MNHNS, CDR2 SASEGT. This CDR3 reads CASSEAELAGGLTSPYF. The CDR3 region has the DNA TGTGCCAGCAGTGAAGCAGAACTAGCGGGGGGGCTAACCTCCCCGTATTTT.

This clonotype appeared a few times. The chain couples TRBV5-1 to TRBJ1-2; 8 bases align to TRBD1. This CDR3 region has 13 residues. The junction had 7 bases not matched to a gene; V was cut back by 4 bases and J by 8 bases. Germline values: CDR1 SGHRS, CDR2 YFSETQ. CDR3 protein: CASSQDRDSGYTF. In DNA form, the CDR3 reads TGCGCCAGCAGCCAGGACAGGGACTCGGGCTACACCTTC.

This clonotype was seen once. The chain employs TRBV7-8 and TRBJ1-6, with D uncertain. The CDR3 consists of 14 residues. CDR1 is SGHVS and CDR2 is FQNEAQ in the germline V gene. Trimming removed 1 base from V and 9 bases from J, with 10 bases in between. The CDR3 reads CASSLETKTSPLHF. CDR3 nucleotide sequence: TGTGCCAGCAGCTTAGAAACCAAGACTTCACCCCTCCACTTT.

The chain employs TRBV3-1 and TRBJ1-6; D is unresolved. The CDR3 has 13 amino acids. CDR1 is LGHDT and CDR2 is YNNKEL in the germline V gene (reference sequence). V was clipped by 1 base and J by 7 bases, with 5 bases between them. CDR3 sequence reads: CASSQGRNSPLHF. The CDR3, as DNA: TGTGCCAGCAGCCAAGGCCGGAATTCACCCCTCCACTTT. The full variable domain, with the rest looked up from reference TRBV3-1 and TRBJ1-6, is DTAVSQTPKYLVTQMGNDKSIKCEQNLGHDTMYWYKQDSKKFLKIMFSYNNKELIINETVPNRFSPKSPDKAHLNLHINSLELGDSAVYFCASSQGRNSPLHFGNGTRLTVT.

This chain connects TRBV29-1 to TRBJ2-7, with a weak D call TRBD1 (6 bases). Germline V gene sequence: CDR1 SQVTM, CDR2 ANQGSEA. Trimming removed 2 bases from V and 0 bases from J, with 11 bases in between. This CDR3 has 14 amino acids. The chain's CDR3 is CSVESRGSSYEQYF. The CDR3 coding sequence is TGCAGCGTTGAATCGAGGGGGAGCTCCTACGAGCAGTACTTC.

This clonotype was counted a few times. The rearrangement uses TRBV12-3 or TRBV12-4 and TRBJ2-7, with TRBD2 matching 13 bases. V dropped 5 bases and J dropped 4; count of bases not matched to a gene: 5. The CDR3 sequence is 15 residues long. In DNA form, the CDR3 reads TGTGCCAGCAGTCCCGGACTAGCGGGGGATTACGAGCAGTACTTC. It is translated as CASSPGLAGDYEQYF.

The V and J genes are TRBV9 and TRBJ1-2; maybe TRBD1 (6 bases). In germline, CDR1 is SGDLS, CDR2 YYNGEE. The CDR3 sequence is 14 residues long. V was clipped by 1 base and J by 2 bases, with 9 bases between them. In nucleotides, the CDR3 is TGTGCCAGCAGCGTACGACAGGAGAACTATGGCTACACCTTC. It encodes CASSVRQENYGYTF. The whole variable domain, remainder taken from reference TRBV9 and TRBJ1-2, is DSGVTQTPKHLITATGQRVTLRCSPRSGDLSVYWYQQSLDQGLQFLIQYYNGEERAKGNILERFSAQQFPDLHSELNLSSLELGDSALYFCASSVRQENYGYTFGSGTRLTVV.

The gene calls are TRBV18 and TRBJ2-5, with D maybe TRBD2 (6 bases). V lost 2 bases and J lost 4, with 14 bases in between. The CDR3 is made up of 15 amino acids. Germline V lookup: CDR1 KGHSH, CDR2 LQKENI. CDR3 DNA: TGTGCCAGCTCACCAGGGTCGGGGGTTGGAGAGACCCAGTACTTC. It specifies CASSPGSGVGETQYF.

CDR3 loop: CASSAVVDEQFF. The CDR3 region has the DNA TGTGCCAGCAGTGCGGTTGTGGATGAGCAGTTCTTC. The chain couples TRBV7-9 to TRBJ2-1; D unclear. The CDR3 length is 12 residues. The V gene's germline CDR1 is SEHNR and CDR2 FQNEAQ (reference sequence). Trimming took off 6 bases at V and 8 bases at J, with 11 bases between the two ends.

This chain uses TRBV2 with TRBJ2-3; 11 bases line up with TRBD2. This CDR3 is 14 amino acids long. CDR1 and CDR2 from the germline V gene are SNHLY and FYNNEI. V lost 7 bases to trimming and J lost 5 bases; unmatched junction nucleotides: 5. CDR3 in DNA: TGTGCCAGCATTGGGACTAGCGGAGAAGATACGCAGTATTTT. It is translated as CASIGTSGEDTQYF.

J is TRBJ2-4 and V is TRBV28; the D gene is possibly TRBD1 (5 bases). The DNA end is a closer match to TRBJ2-7, so the J assignment may be wrong. CDR3 length: 13 residues. CDR1 is MDHEN and CDR2 is SYDVKM in the germline V gene. The CDR3 here is CASSLGHRNEQYF. In DNA form, the CDR3 reads TGTGCCAGCAGTTTAGGACACCGTAACGAGCAGTACTTC.

This chain joins TRBV7-3 and TRBJ2-5, with a possible D match to TRBD2 (5 bases). The CDR3 length is 14 residues. Germline assignment: CDR1 SGHTA and CDR2 FQGTGA. Deletions cut 5 bases from V and 7 bases from J, with 17 bases between. The DNA for the CDR3 is TGTGCCAGCAGCCCCTCAGCCCAACGGGGGACCCAGTACTTC. The encoded protein is CASSPSAQRGTQYF.